This TCR beta chain was identified in a study of T cells in Graves' hyperthyroidism and ophthalmopathy. Regions amplified from RNA transcripts were the TCR beta CDR3 regions. HTBI primers drove first-round RT-PCR of the TCR CDR3. Via MiXCR, TCRdb re-called the multiplex PCR reads, giving one row per CDR3 protein. Of about 570,000 distinct CDR3 sequences in the sample, 46% were seen once. The study excluded patients with uncontrolled infection, other autoimmune disease, pregnancy or lactation. The CDR3 covers 17 residues. Germline CDR1 and CDR2: MGHRA and YSYEKL. Trimming cost V 1 base and J 0 bases, with 16 bases left between them. This clonotype was observed a handful of times.

V usage is TRBV4-1 and J usage is TRBJ2-7; D is unclear. Sequences were obtained from peripheral blood or thyroid tissue (not recorded which). The TCR was taken from an adult woman with Graves' disease, either hyperthyroidism or ophthalmopathy (not recorded which). CDR3: CASSQVRTGGPSYEQYF. In DNA form, the CDR3 reads TGCGCCAGCAGCCAAGTCCGGACCGGCGGCCCCTCCTACGAGCAGTACTTC.